This note documents a single TCR beta chain sequence. What this receptor recognizes is not known. The record has no base qualities; no much larger clone is one base away. Participants in the prospective study were aged about 18 to 90 years, lived in some 24 United States geographic areas, and enrolled through a virtual design. To assign participants to cohorts, the prospective study relied on clinical history that participants themselves reported in a screening survey and a study questionnaire. In the prospective study, mobile phlebotomists collected whole blood, serum and a nasopharyngeal or oropharyngeal swab from each participant. Additional blood draws and questionnaires over an approximately 2-month period could optionally be provided by prospective study participants. Prospective study blood samples were shipped either frozen or at room temperature before DNA extraction. The immunoSEQ Assay, a bias-controlled multiplex PCR, was used to amplify TCRbeta CDR3 regions from genomic DNA. The published analysis was carried out like this. Nucleated cell counts per sample were estimated from amplification of reference gene primers within the assay. To quantify the absolute abundance of each unique TCRbeta CDR3 rearrangement, sequence reads were collapsed and filtered. For each sample, productive Simpson clonality was calculated as the square root of Simpson's diversity index across productive rearrangements. TCRdb took this table from immuneACCESS and kept in-frame rearrangements with V and J called. Such tables lack part of the clones; where checked against another copy, unresolved V genes explain under half of the gap, and the rest is unexplained. The DNA was the basis for D and trimming; V, J and clone size are from that table. The sample table lists under 350,000 clones, 65% to 90% of them with a count of one. Around 4% of the sample rests with the top ten.

The germline V gene encodes CDR1 SGHVS and CDR2 FQNEAQ. The CDR3 has 13 amino acids, counting the end cysteine and phenylalanine. Only CDR3 DNA is held: 39 bases, read in frame from base 1. Unmatched junction bases come to 4, with V trimmed by 5 bases and J by 4 bases. The data derive from a study of blood T cell repertoires in COVID-19 (dated by TCRdb to the early 2020s). Study-wide context: Collaborator samples came from the United States, Italy and Spain and covered acute and convalescent phases of COVID-19. The prospective study material was composed of cDNA or gDNA derived from T cells, B-cell-depleted T cells, or PBMCs. Subjects who had been exposed to COVID-19, were actively infected with it, or had recovered from it provided the deeply sampled blood TCRbeta repertoires that made up the dataset. A freely available public database, intended as a resource for researchers studying the immune response to SARS-CoV-2, is where the repertoires were released. The samples were drawn from two sources: the first 160 participants of the ongoing ImmuneRACE study, and 1,254 subjects contributed by 6 global collaborators. The sample metadata nearly always contained a de-identified subject ID, COVID-19 status, age in years and sex. Where available, HLA class I and class II types were taken from metadata supplied by the sample provider and were not determined by assay-based typing. General study outcomes and caveats: How much clinical and demographic metadata was included differed by source and by participant, and the metadata was provided uncurated.

The V gene is TRBV7-8 and the J gene is TRBJ1-1; 7 central bases correspond to TRBD1. The clonotype originates from a woman aged 40 to 49 with acute COVID-19. The sequenced sample was PBMCs or T cells enriched from blood (not recorded which). The DNA sequence reads TGTGCCAGCAGCATCCGGGACAGCACTGAAGCTTTCTTT. It translates as CASSIRDSTEAFF.